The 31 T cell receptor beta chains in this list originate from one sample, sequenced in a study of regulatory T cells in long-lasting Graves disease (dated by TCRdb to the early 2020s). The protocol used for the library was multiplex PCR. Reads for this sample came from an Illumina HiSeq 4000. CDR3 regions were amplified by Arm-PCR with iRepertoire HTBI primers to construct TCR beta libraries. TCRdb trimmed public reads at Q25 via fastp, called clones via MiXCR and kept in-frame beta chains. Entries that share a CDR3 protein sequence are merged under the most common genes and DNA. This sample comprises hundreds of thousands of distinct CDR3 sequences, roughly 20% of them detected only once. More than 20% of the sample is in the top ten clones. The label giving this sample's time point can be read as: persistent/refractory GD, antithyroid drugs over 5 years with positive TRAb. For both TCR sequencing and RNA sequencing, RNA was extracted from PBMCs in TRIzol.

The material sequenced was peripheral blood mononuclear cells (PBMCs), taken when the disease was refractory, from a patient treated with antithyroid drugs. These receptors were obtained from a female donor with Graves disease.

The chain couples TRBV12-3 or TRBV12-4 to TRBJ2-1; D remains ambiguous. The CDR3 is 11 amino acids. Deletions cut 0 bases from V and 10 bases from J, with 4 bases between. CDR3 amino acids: CASSLAGEQFF. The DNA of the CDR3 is TGTGCCAGCAGTTTAGCGGGGGAGCAGTTCTTC.

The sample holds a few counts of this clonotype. The CDR3 DNA is TGCGCCAGCAGCCGGGATCCGGGGGATGGCTACACCTTC. Translated, it gives CASSRDPGDGYTF. The V call is TRBV4-1, the J call TRBJ1-2, with a weak D call TRBD1 (5 bases). The CDR3 consists of 13 residues. Germline CDR1 and CDR2: MGHRA and YSYEKL. Trimming cost V 4 bases and J 6 bases, with 12 bases left between them.

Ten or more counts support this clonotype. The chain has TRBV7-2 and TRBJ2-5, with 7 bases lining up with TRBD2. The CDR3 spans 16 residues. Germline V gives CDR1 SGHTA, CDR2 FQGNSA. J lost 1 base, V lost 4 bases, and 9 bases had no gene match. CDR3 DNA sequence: TGTGCCAGCAGCTCGGGAGTGGCGGGAGCCCAAGAGACCCAGTACTTC. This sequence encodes CASSSGVAGAQETQYF.

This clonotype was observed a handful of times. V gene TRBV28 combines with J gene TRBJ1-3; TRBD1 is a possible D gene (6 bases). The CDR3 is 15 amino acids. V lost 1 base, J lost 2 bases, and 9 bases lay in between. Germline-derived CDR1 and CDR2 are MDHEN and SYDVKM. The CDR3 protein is CASSLSAGAGNTIYF. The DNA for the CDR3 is TGTGCCAGCAGTTTATCGGCAGGGGCTGGAAACACCATATATTTT.

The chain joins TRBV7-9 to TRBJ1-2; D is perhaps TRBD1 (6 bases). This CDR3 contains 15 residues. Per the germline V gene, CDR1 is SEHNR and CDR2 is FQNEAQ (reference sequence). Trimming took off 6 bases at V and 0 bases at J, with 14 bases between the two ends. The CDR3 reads CASRTDTGSNYGYTF. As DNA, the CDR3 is TGTGCCAGCAGGACCGATACAGGGTCTAACTATGGCTACACCTTC.

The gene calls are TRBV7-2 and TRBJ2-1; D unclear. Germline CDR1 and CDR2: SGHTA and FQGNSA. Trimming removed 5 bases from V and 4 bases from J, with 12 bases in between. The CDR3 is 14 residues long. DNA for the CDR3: TGTGCCAGCAGCGGACGTAATGGGTACAATGAGCAGTTCTTC. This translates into CASSGRNGYNEQFF.

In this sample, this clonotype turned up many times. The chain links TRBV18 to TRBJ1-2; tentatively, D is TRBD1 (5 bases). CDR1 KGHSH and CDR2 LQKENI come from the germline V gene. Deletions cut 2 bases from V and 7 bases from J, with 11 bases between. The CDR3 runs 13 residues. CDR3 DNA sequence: TGTGCCAGCTCACCAACCGGGGCCACTGGCTACACCTTC. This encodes CASSPTGATGYTF.

CDR3 DNA: TGTGCCAGCAGTTACTGGGTAGAAGCTTTCTTT. It translates to CASSYWVEAFF. The chain combines TRBV6-2 or TRBV6-3 with TRBJ1-1; D is unclear. Germline assignment: CDR1 MNHEY and CDR2 SVGEGT. This CDR3 comprises 11 residues. Trimming removed 1 base at V and 8 bases at J, with 5 bases between.

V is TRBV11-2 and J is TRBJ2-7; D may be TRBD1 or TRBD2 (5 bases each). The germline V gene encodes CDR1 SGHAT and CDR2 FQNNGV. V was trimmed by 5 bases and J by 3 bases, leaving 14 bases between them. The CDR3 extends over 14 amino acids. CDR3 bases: TGTGCCAGCAGCCCCGGGACCGTAGACTACGAGCAGTACTTC. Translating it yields CASSPGTVDYEQYF.

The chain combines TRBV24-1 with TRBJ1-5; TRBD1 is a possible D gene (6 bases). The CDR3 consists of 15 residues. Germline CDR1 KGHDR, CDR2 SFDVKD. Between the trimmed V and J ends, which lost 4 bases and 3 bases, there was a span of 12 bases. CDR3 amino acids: CATSDKTGNNQPQHF. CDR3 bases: TGTGCCACCAGTGACAAGACAGGAAACAATCAGCCCCAGCATTTT.

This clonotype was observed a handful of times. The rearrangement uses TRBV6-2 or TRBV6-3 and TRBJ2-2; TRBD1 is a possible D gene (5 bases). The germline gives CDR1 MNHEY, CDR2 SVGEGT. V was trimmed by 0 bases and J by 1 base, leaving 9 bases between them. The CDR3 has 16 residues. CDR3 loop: CASSYSRALNTGELFF. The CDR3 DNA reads TGTGCCAGCAGTTACTCCAGGGCCTTGAACACCGGGGAGCTGTTTTTT.

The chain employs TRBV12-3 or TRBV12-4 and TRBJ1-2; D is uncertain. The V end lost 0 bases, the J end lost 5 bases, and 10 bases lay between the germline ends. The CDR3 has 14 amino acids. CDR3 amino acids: CASSLAGKVYGYTF. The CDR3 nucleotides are TGTGCCAGCAGTTTAGCCGGGAAGGTATATGGCTACACCTTC.

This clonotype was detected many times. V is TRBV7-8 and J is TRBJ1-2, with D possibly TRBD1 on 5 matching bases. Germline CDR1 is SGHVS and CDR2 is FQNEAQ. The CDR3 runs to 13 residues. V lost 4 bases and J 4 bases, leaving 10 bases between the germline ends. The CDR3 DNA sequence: TGTGCCAGCAGCTCTAGGGGAGTCTATGGCTACACCTTC. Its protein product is CASSSRGVYGYTF. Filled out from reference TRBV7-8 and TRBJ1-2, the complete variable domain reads GAGVSQSPRYKVAKRGQDVALRCDPISGHVSLFWYQQALGQGPEFLTYFQNEAQLDKSGLPSDRFFAERPEGSVSTLKIQRTQQEDSAVYLCASSSRGVYGYTFGSGTRLTVV.

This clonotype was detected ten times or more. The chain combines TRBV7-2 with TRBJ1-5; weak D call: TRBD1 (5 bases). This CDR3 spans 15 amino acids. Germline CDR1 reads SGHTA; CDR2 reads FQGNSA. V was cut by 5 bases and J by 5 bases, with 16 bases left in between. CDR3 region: CASSIPGLNDQPQHF. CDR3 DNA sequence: TGTGCCAGCAGCATCCCGGGGCTAAATGATCAGCCCCAGCATTTT.

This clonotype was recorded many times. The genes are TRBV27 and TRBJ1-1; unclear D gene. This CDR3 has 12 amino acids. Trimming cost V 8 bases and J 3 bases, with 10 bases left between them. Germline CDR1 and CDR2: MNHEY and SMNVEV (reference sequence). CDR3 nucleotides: TGTGCCAGCCGAGGCCTATACACTGAAGCTTTCTTT. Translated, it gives CASRGLYTEAFF.

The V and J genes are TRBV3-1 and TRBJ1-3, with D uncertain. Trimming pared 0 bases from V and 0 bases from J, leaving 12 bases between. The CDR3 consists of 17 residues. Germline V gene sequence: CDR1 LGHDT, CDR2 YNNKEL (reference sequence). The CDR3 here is CASSQDRVGYSGNTIYF. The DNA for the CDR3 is TGTGCCAGCAGCCAAGATCGAGTCGGCTACTCTGGAAACACCATATATTTT.

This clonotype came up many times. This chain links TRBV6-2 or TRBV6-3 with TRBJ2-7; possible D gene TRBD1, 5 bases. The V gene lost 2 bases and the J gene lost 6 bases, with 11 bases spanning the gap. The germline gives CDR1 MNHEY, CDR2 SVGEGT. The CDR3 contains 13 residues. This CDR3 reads CASSYGTGFEQYF. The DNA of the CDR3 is TGTGCCAGCAGTTACGGAACAGGCTTCGAGCAGTACTTC.

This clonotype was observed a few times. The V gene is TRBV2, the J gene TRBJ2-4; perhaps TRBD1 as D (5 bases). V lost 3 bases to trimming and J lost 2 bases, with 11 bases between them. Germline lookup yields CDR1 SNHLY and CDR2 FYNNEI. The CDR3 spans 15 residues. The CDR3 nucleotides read TGTGCCAGCAGTGATCATTCAGGGACCAAAAACATTCAGTACTTC. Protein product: CASSDHSGTKNIQYF.

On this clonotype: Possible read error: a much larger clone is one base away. This CDR3 is CASAPEVHKQYF. CDR3 in DNA: TGTGCCAGCGCACCTGAGGTCCACAAGCAGTACTTC. The gene calls are TRBV3-1 and TRBJ2-7; D ambiguous. Trimming removed 8 bases at V and 8 bases at J, with 16 bases between. CDR1 and CDR2 from the germline V gene are LGHDT and YNNKEL (reference sequence). The CDR3 has 12 amino acids.

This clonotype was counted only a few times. CDR3 DNA: TGTGCCAGCTCACCTACAAATGAATTGAACACTGAAGCTTTCTTT. Its translation is CASSPTNELNTEAFF. This chain links TRBV18 with TRBJ1-1; no clear D gene. The CDR3 runs to 15 residues. Germline CDR1 KGHSH, CDR2 LQKENI. Trimming took 3 bases from V and 0 from J, leaving 11 bases between them. Complete variable domain (other parts from reference TRBV18 and TRBJ1-1): NAGVMQNPRHLVRRRGQEARLRCSPMKGHSHVYWYRQLPEEGLKFMVYLQKENIIDESGMPKERFSAEFPKEGPSILRIQQVVRGDSAAYFCASSPTNELNTEAFFGQGTRLTVV.

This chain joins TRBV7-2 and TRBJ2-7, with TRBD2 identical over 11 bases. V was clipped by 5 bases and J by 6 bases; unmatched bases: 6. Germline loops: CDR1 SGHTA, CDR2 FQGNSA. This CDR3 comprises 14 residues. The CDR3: CASSPLAGVGEQYF. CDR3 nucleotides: TGTGCCAGCAGCCCACTAGCGGGAGTAGGCGAGCAGTACTTC.

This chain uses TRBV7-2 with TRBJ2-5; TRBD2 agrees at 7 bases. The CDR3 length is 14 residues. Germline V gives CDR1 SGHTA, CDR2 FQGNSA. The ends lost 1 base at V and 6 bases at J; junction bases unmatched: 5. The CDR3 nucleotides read TGTGCCAGCAGCTTAGGAGCGGGATTTAAGACCCAGTACTTC. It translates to CASSLGAGFKTQYF. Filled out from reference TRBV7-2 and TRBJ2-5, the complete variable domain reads GAGVSQSPSNKVTEKGKDVELRCDPISGHTALYWYRQSLGQGLEFLIYFQGNSAPDKSGLPSDRFSAERTGGSVSTLTIQRTQQEDSAVYLCASSLGAGFKTQYFGPGTRLLVL.

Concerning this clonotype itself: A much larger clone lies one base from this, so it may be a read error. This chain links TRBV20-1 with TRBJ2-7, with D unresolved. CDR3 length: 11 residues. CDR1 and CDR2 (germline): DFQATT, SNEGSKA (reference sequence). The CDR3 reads CSARRGLERYF. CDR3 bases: TGCAGTGCTAGACGAGGTTTGGAGCGGTACTTC.

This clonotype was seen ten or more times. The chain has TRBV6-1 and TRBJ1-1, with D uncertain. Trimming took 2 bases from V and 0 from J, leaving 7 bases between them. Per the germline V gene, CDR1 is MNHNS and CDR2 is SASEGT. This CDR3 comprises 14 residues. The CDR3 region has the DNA TGTGCCAGCAGTGAATGGACTTTGAACACTGAAGCTTTCTTT. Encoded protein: CASSEWTLNTEAFF.

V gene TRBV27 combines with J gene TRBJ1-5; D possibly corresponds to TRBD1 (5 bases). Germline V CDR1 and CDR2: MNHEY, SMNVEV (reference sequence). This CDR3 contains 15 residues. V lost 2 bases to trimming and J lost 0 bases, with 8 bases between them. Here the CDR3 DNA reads TGTGCCAGCAGTTTAAGACAGTATAGCAATCAGCCCCAGCATTTT. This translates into CASSLRQYSNQPQHF.

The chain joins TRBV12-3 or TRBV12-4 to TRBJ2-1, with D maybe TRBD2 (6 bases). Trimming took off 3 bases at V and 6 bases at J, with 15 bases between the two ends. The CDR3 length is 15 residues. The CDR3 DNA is TGTGCCAGCAGTTTGGGGGGAGGAATGGCCAATGAGCAGTTCTTC. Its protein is CASSLGGGMANEQFF.

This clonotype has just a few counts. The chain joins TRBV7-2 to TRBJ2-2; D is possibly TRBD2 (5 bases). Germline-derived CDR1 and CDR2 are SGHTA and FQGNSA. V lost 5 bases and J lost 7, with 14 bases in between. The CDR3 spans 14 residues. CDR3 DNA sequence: TGTGCCAGCAGCGAGTCGCGGGCGTTCGGGGAGCTGTTTTTT. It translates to CASSESRAFGELFF.

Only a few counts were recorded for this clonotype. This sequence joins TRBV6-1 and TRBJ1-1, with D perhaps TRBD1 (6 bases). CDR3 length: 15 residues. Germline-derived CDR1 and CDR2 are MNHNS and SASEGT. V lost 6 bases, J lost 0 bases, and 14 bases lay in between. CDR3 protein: CASSPGGRMNTEAFF. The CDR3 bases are TGTGCCAGCAGCCCCGGGGGGCGCATGAACACTGAAGCTTTCTTT.

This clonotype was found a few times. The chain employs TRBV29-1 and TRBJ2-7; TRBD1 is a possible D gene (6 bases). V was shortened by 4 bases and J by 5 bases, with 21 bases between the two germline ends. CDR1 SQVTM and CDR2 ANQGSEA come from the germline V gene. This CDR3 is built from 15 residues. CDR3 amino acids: CSVVRLGRGGNEQYF. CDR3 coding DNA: TGCAGCGTTGTCCGCCTCGGCAGGGGTGGTAACGAGCAGTACTTC.

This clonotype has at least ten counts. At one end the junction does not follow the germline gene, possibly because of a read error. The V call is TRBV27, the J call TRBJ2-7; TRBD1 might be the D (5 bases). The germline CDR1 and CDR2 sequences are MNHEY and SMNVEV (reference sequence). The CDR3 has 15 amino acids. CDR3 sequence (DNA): TGTACCAGCAGTCCTACGTGGCAGGGCTCCTACGAGCAGTACTTC. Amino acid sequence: CTSSPTWQGSYEQYF.

The CDR3: CATSRGGTAEAFF. The CDR3 DNA reads TGTGCCACCAGCAGAGGAGGGACCGCCGAAGCTTTCTTT. The chain couples TRBV15 to TRBJ1-1; tentative D call: TRBD1 (5 bases). This CDR3 contains 13 residues. The V end was cut by 1 base, the J end by 8 bases, with 11 bases between. Germline CDR1 is LNHNV and CDR2 is YYDKDF (reference sequence).